The 16 T cell receptor beta chains below all came from one sample that was sequenced in a study of blood T cell repertoires in COVID-19 (dated by TCRdb to between 2020 and 2021). Library generation was performed with the immunoSEQ multiplex PCR assay. This immuneACCESS table, as held by TCRdb, lists in-frame sequences with V and J called but not all clones. Of the missing ones, under half trace to an unresolved V gene in checked studies; the others have no known cause. This sample holds roughly 100,000 clones; 85% to 90% were observed only once. The ten largest clones represent 4% to 6% of the sample. The sequencing input was peripheral blood. Receptors originate from a human donor in a cohort sampled during active COVID-19.

The V and J genes are TRBV20-1 and TRBJ2-7; 7 bases match TRBD1. Germline V gene lookup returns CDR1 DFQATT and CDR2 SNEGSKA (reference sequence). The CDR3 is 14 amino acids. The V segment lost 3 bases and the J segment 2 bases; nucleotides outside the gene matches: 7. The CDR3 loop is CSASTRQGAYEQYF. The CDR3 DNA reads as TGCAGTGCTAGTACAAGACAGGGCGCCTACGAGCAGTACTTC.

The V call is TRBV3-1 (or the pseudogene TRBV3-2), the J call TRBJ1-1; D gene unclear. Looked up from germline, CDR1 is LGHDT and CDR2 is YNNKEL (reference sequence). The CDR3 has 13 amino acids. Trimming took 4 bases from V and 6 from J, leaving 12 bases between them. The CDR3 nucleotides read TGTGCCAGCAGCCGCGGCCGAGCCGCTGAAGCTTTCTTT. The encoded protein is CASSRGRAAEAFF.

The chain employs TRBV21-1 and TRBJ1-1. TRBV21-1 is an annotated pseudogene. CDR3 length: 16 amino acids. Here the CDR3 reads CASRFGRVLSNTEAFF. Here the CDR3 DNA reads TGTGCCAGCAGATTTGGGAGGGTCTTATCGAACACTGAAGCTTTCTTT.

J is TRBJ2-5 and V is TRBV9, with TRBD1 identical over 7 bases. CDR1 and CDR2 (germline): SGDLS, YYNGEE. The CDR3 consists of 15 residues. Germline trimming cut 0 bases from V and 1 base from J; bases unmatched to any gene: 3. The CDR3: CASSVAPGGQETQYF. The CDR3 DNA follows: TGTGCCAGCAGCGTAGCTCCAGGGGGCCAAGAGACCCAGTACTTC.

The chain is built from TRBV6-1 and TRBJ2-1; 7 bases match TRBD2. J gave up 1 base and V 4 bases, and 7 bases lay outside the gene matches. Germline lookup yields CDR1 MNHNS and CDR2 SASEGT. The CDR3 totals 16 residues. CDR3 protein: CASSVLAGGSYNEQFF. The CDR3 nucleotides read TGTGCCAGCAGTGTCTTAGCGGGTGGTTCCTACAATGAGCAGTTCTTC.

The V and J genes are TRBV2 and TRBJ2-5, with 7 bases that match TRBD1. This CDR3 comprises 15 residues. Germline V gene sequence: CDR1 SNHLY, CDR2 FYNNEI. J gave up 4 bases and V 2 bases, and 7 bases lay outside the gene matches. CDR3: CASSESTGFGETQYF. DNA of the CDR3: TGTGCCAGCAGTGAATCGACAGGGTTCGGAGAGACCCAGTACTTC.

This chain connects TRBV28 to TRBJ1-1; D is unclear. V gave up 9 bases and J gave up 5 bases, with 16 bases separating them. CDR3 length: 13 amino acids. The germline V gene encodes CDR1 MDHEN and CDR2 SYDVKM. DNA for the CDR3: TGTGCCAGTTCTGAGGTAAGGAGGACTGAAGCTTTCTTT. Its translation is CASSEVRRTEAFF.

V and J are TRBV18 and TRBJ1-3, with D tentatively TRBD1 (6 bases). V lost 3 bases, J lost 2 bases, and 11 bases lay in between. The CDR3 has 15 amino acids. Germline CDR1 reads KGHSH; CDR2 reads LQKENI. The CDR3 region has the DNA TGTGCCAGCTCACCTCTACAGGGAACTGGAAACACCATATATTTT. This codes for CASSPLQGTGNTIYF.

The V and J genes are TRBV4-1 and TRBJ2-2, with 7 bases that match TRBD2. CDR3 length: 15 residues. Germline CDR1 reads MGHRA; CDR2 reads YSYEKL. The trim removed 2 bases at V and 4 bases at J, leaving 4 bases unmatched. This chain's CDR3 is CASSQRGGTTGELFF. DNA for the CDR3: TGCGCCAGCAGCCAACGGGGAGGGACCACCGGGGAGCTGTTTTTT.

The rearrangement uses TRBV9 and TRBJ2-7, with 8 bases fitting TRBD2. Germline values: CDR1 SGDLS, CDR2 YYNGEE. The CDR3 consists of 15 residues. V shed 0 bases and J 1 base; nucleotides not matched to a gene: 3. The DNA for the CDR3 is TGTGCCAGCAGCGTAGGGACTAGCAGGTCCTACGAGCAGTACTTC. Protein product: CASSVGTSRSYEQYF.

J is TRBJ2-1 and V is TRBV4-1; a weak D match, TRBD2 (5 bases). This CDR3 spans 17 amino acids. Between the trimmed V and J ends, which lost 4 bases and 5 bases, there was a span of 21 bases. From germline, CDR1 is MGHRA and CDR2 YSYEKL. The CDR3 spells CASSRSSAPQRDNEQFF. As DNA, the CDR3 is TGCGCCAGCAGCCGGAGTAGCGCCCCTCAGAGGGACAATGAGCAGTTCTTC.

The chain links TRBV11-2 to TRBJ2-7; D might be TRBD1 (5 bases). The CDR3 is made up of 15 amino acids. The germline gives CDR1 SGHAT, CDR2 FQNNGV. The V gene lost 0 bases and the J gene lost 2 bases, with 11 bases spanning the gap. The CDR3 is CASSLEGSGPYEQYF. For the CDR3, the DNA is TGTGCCAGCAGCTTAGAAGGGTCAGGGCCCTACGAGCAGTACTTC.

J is TRBJ1-2 and V is TRBV28; 7 bases fit TRBD1. The CDR3 has 13 residues. V trimming: 2 bases; J trimming: 9 bases; junction bases outside the gene matches: 6. The V gene's germline CDR1 is MDHEN and CDR2 SYDVKM. For the CDR3, the DNA is TGTGCCAGCAGTTTACTACAGGGGTCGAGCTACACCTTC. Translation gives CASSLLQGSSYTF.

V and J are TRBV6-6 and TRBJ2-3, with TRBD2 matching over 8 bases. V lost 5 bases and J lost 4; bases outside the gene matches: 5. CDR1 is MNHNY, CDR2 SVGAGI, per germline (reference sequence). The CDR3 totals 14 residues. The CDR3 DNA is TGTGCCAGCAGTCGACTAGCGAGTCCAGATACGCAGTATTTT. This sequence encodes CASSRLASPDTQYF.

DNA for the CDR3: TGTGCCAGCAGCCGACAGGGGGCTTATGGCTACACCTTC. Translated, it gives CASSRQGAYGYTF. The rearrangement uses TRBV28 and TRBJ1-2, with 10 positions matching TRBD1. The CDR3 has 13 residues. Unmatched junction bases numbered 3, after V lost 6 bases and J lost 5 bases. Germline lookup yields CDR1 MDHEN and CDR2 SYDVKM.

This chain connects TRBV6-5 to TRBJ2-1; TRBD1 is a possible D gene (6 bases). CDR1 is MNHEY and CDR2 is SVGAGI in the germline V gene. The CDR3 has 15 residues. V dropped 3 bases and J dropped 7 bases, with 16 bases sitting between them. The CDR3 reads CASSYTGTSGNEQFF. The CDR3 nucleotides read TGTGCCAGCAGTTATACAGGGACCTCAGGAAATGAGCAGTTCTTC.